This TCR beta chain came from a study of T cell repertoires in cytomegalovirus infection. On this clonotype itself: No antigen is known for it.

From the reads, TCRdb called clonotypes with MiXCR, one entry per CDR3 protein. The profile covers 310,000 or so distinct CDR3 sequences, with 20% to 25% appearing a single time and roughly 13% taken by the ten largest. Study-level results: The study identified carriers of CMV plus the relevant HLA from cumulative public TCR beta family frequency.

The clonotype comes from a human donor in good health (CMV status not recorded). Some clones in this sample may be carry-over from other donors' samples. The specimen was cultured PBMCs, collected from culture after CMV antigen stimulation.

CDR3 residues: CASSLALLAGVSRGANVLTF. In DNA, the CDR3 is TGTGCCAGCAGCTTAGCGTTACTAGCGGGAGTATCAAGAGGGGCCAACGTCCTGACTTTC. The chain combines TRBV7-9 with TRBJ2-6, with 11 bases fitting TRBD2. The CDR3 sequence is 20 residues long. Germline V lookup: CDR1 SEHNR, CDR2 FQNEAQ (reference sequence). Trimming removed 0 bases from V and 4 bases from J; junction bases left unmatched: 11.